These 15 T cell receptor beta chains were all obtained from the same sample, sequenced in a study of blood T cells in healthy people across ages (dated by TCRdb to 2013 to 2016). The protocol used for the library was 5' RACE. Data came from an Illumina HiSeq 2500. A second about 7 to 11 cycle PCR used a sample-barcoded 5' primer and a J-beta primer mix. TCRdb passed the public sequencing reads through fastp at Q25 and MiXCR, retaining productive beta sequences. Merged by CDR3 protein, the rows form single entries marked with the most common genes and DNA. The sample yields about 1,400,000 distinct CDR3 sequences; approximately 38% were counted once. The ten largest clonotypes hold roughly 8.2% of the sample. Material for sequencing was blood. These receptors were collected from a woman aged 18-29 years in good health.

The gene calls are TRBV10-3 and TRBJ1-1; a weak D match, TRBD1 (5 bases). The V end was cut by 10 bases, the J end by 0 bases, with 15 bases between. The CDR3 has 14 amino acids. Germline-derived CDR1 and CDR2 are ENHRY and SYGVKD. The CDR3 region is CATTVQGMNTEAFF. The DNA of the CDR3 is TGTGCCACCACCGTGCAGGGCATGAACACTGAAGCTTTCTTT.

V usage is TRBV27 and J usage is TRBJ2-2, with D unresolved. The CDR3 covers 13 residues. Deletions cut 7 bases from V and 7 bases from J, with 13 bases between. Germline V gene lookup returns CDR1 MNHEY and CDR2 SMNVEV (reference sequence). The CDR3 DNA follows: TGTGCCAGCACCGAGTATCAGAGCGGGGAGCTGTTTTTT. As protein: CASTEYQSGELFF.

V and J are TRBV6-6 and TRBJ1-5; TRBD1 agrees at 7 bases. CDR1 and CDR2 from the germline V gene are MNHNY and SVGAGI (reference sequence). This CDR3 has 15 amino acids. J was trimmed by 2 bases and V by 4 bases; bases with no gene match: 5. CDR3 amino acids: CASSSGGNGNQPQHF. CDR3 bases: TGTGCCAGCAGTTCAGGGGGAAATGGCAATCAGCCCCAGCATTTT.

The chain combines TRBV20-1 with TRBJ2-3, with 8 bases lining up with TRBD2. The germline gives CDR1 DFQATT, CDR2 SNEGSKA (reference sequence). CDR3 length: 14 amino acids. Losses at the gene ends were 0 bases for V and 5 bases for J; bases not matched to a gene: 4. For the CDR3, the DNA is TGCAGTGCTAGAGACGGGAGGGCCCTAGATACGCAGTATTTT. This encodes CSARDGRALDTQYF.

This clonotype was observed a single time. The CDR3 is CATSRDREMNTEAFF. The CDR3 DNA follows: TGTGCCACCAGCAGAGATCGCGAGATGAACACTGAAGCTTTCTTT. This rearrangement joins TRBV15 to TRBJ1-1; no clear D. Trimming removed 0 bases from V and 0 bases from J, with 8 bases in between. Germline-derived CDR1 and CDR2 are LNHNV and YYDKDF (reference sequence). The CDR3 covers 15 residues.

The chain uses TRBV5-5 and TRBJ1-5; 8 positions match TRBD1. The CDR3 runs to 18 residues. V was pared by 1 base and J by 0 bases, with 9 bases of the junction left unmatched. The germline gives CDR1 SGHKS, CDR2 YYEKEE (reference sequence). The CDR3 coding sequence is TGTGCCAGCAGCTTGCTGGCAGGGGGCTTAGGTAGCAATCAGCCCCAGCATTTT. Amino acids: CASSLLAGGLGSNQPQHF.

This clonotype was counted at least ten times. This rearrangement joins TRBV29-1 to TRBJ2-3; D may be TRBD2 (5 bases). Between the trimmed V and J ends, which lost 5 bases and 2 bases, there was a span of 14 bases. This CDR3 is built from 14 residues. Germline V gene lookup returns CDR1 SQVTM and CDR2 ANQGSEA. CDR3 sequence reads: CSVPDWANTDTQYF. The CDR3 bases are TGCAGCGTTCCGGACTGGGCCAACACAGATACGCAGTATTTT.

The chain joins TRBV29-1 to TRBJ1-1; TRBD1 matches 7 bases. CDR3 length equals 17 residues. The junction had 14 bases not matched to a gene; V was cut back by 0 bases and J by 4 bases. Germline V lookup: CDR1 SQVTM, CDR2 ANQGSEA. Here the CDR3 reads CSVEDARTGGISTEAFF. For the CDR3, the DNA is TGCAGCGTTGAAGATGCCAGGACAGGAGGAATTAGCACTGAAGCTTTCTTT.

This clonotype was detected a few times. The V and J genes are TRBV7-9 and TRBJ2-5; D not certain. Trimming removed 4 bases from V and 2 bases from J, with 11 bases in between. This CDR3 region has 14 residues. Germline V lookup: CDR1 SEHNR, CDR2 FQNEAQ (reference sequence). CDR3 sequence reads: CASSSSTLQETQYF. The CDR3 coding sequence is TGTGCCAGCAGCTCTTCGACACTTCAAGAGACCCAGTACTTC.

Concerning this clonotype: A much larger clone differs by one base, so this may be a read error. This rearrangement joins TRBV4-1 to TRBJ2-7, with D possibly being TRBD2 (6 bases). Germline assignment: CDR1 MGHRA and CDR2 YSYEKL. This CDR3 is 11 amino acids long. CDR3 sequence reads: CAGSQRDEQYF. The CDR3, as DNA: TGCGCCGGCAGCCAGCGGGACGAGCAGTACTTC.

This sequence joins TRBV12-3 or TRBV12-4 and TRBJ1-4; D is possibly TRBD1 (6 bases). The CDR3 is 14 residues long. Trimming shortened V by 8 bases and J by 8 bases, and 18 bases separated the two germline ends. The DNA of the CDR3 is TGTGCCAGCGGACGAGTACAGGGCTGGGAAAAACTGTTTTTT. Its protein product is CASGRVQGWEKLFF.

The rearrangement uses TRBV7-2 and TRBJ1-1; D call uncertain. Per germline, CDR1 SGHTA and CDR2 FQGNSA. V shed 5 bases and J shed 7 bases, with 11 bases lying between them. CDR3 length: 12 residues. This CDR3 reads CASSLSAFEAFF. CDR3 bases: TGTGCCAGCAGCCTGTCTGCGTTTGAAGCTTTCTTT. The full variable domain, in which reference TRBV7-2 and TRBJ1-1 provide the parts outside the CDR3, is GAGVSQSPSNKVTEKGKDVELRCDPISGHTALYWYRQSLGQGLEFLIYFQGNSAPDKSGLPSDRFSAERTGGSVSTLTIQRTQQEDSAVYLCASSLSAFEAFFGQGTRLTVV.

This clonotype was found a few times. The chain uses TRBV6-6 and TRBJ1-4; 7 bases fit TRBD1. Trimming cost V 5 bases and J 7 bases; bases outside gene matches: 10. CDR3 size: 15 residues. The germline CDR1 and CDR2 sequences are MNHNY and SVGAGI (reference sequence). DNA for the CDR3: TGTGCCAGCAGTCCCCTACAGGGGAGGGCTGAAAAACTGTTTTTT. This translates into CASSPLQGRAEKLFF.

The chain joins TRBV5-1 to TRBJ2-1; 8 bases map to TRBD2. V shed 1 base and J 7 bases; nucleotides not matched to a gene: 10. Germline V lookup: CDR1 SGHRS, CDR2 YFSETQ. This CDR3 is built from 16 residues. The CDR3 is CASSLRASGSGNEQFF. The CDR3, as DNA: TGCGCCAGCAGCTTGAGGGCAAGCGGGAGTGGTAATGAGCAGTTCTTC.

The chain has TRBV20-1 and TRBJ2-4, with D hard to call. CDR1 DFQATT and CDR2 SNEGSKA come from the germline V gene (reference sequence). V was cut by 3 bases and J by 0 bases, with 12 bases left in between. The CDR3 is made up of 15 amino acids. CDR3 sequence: CSASRQFAAKNIQYF. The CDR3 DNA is TGCAGTGCTAGTCGGCAGTTCGCAGCCAAAAACATTCAGTACTTC.